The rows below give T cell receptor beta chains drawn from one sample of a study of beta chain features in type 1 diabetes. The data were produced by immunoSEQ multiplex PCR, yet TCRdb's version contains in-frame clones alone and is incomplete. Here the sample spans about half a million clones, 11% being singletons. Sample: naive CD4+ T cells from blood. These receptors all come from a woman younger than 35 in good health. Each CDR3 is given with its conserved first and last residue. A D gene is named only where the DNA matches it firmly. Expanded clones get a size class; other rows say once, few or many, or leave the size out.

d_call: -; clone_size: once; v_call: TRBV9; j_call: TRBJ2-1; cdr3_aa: CASSVGGREQFF; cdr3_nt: TGTGCCAGCAGCGTGGGGGGCCGCGAGCAGTTCTTC
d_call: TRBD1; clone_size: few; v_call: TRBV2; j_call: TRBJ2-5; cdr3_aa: CASSVSGGATQYF; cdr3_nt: TGTGCCAGCAGTGTTTCAGGGGGCGCGACCCAGTACTTC
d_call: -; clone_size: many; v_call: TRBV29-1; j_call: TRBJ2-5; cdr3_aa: CSVIPNQETQYF; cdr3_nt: TGCAGCGTGATCCCAAACCAAGAGACCCAGTACTTC
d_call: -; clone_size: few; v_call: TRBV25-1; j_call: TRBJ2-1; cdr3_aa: CASSQGKYNEQFF; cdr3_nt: TGTGCCAGCAGTCAGGGAAAGTACAATGAGCAGTTCTTC
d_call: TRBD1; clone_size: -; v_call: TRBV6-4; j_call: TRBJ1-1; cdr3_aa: CASSSDRYTEAFF; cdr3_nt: TGTGCCAGCAGTTCGGACAGGTACACTGAAGCTTTCTTT
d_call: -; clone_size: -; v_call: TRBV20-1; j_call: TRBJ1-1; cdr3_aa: CSARTLTEAFF; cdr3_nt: TGCAGTGCCAGGACTCTGACTGAAGCTTTCTTT
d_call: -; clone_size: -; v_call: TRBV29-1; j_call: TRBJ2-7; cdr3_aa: CSVEERSNGTPYEQYF; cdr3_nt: TGCAGCGTTGAAGAACGGAGCAATGGCACGCCCTACGAGCAGTACTTC
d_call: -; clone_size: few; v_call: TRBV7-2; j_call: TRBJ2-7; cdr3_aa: CASSLVGSPYEQYF; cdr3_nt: TGTGCCAGCAGCTTAGTAGGCAGCCCCTACGAGCAGTACTTC
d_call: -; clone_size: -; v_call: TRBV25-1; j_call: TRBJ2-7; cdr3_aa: CASSSRHEQYF; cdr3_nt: TGTGCCAGCAGTTCGCGACACGAGCAGTACTTC
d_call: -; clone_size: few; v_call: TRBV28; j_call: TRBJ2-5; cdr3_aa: CASGRGQQETQYF; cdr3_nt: TGTGCCAGCGGACGCGGCCAGCAAGAGACCCAGTACTTC
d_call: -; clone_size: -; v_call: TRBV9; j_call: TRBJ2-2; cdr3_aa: CASSVYSAGELFF; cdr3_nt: TGTGCCAGCAGCGTATATTCGGCCGGGGAGCTGTTTTTT
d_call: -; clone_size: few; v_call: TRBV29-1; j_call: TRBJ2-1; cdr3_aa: CSVRGSSYNEQFF; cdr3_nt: TGCAGCGTTCGGGGGAGCTCCTACAATGAGCAGTTCTTC
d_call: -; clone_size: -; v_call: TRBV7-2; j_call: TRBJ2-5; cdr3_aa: CASSAVPDQETQYF; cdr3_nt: TGTGCCAGCAGCGCAGTACCAGACCAAGAGACCCAGTACTTC
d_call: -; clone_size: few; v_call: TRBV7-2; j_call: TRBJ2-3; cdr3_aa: CASSLAWQGTSTDTQYF; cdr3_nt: TGTGCCAGCAGCTTAGCGTGGCAGGGTACCAGCACAGATACGCAGTATTTT
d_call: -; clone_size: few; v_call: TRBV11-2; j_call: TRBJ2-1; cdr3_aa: CASSSDRSYNEQFF; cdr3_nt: TGTGCCAGCAGCTCCGACAGATCCTACAATGAGCAGTTCTTC
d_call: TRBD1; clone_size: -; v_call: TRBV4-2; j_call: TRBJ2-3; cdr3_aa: CASSQVGTGGRNTQYF; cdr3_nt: TGTGCCAGCAGCCAAGTTGGGACAGGGGGACGGAATACGCAGTATTTT
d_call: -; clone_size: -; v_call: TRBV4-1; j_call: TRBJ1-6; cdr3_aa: CASSQEVVRGGSPLHF; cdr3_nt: TGCGCCAGCAGCCAAGAAGTGGTCCGGGGCGGGTCACCCCTCCACTTT
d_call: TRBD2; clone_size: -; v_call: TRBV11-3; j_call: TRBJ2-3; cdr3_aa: CASRPSSGSTDTQYF; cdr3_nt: TGTGCCAGCAGACCCTCTAGCGGGAGTACAGATACGCAGTATTTT
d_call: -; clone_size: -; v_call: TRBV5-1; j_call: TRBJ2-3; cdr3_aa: CASRVVRDSGNTQYF; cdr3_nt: TGCGCCAGCAGAGTCGTTCGGGACTCGGGGAATACGCAGTATTTT
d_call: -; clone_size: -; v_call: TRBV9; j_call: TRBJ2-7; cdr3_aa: CASSVVGDLGYEQYF; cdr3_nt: TGTGCCAGCAGCGTAGTGGGGGATCTGGGATACGAGCAGTACTTC
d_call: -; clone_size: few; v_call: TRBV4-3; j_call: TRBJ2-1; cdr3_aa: CASSKFFSAGYNEQFF; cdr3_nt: TGCGCCAGCAGCAAGTTTTTTTCAGCCGGCTACAATGAGCAGTTCTTC
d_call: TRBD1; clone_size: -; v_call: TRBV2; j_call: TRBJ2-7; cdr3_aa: CASWDSSYEQYF; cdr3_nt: TGTGCCAGCTGGGACAGCTCCTACGAGCAGTACTTC
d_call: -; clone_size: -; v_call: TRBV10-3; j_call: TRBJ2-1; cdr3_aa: CAISESPVTRNNEQFF; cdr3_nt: TGTGCCATCAGTGAGTCCCCGGTTACGAGGAACAATGAGCAGTTCTTC
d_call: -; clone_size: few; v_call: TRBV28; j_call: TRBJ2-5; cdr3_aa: CASSLTWGQETQYF; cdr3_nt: TGTGCCAGCAGTTTAACCTGGGGCCAAGAGACCCAGTACTTC
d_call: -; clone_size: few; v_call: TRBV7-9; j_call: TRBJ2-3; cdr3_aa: CASSLARYTQYF; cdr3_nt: TGTGCCAGCAGTCTGGCGCGCTATACGCAGTATTTT
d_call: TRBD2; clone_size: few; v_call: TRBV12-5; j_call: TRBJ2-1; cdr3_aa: CASGPGLAGNNEQFF; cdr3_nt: TGTGCTAGTGGCCCCGGACTAGCGGGAAACAATGAGCAGTTCTTC
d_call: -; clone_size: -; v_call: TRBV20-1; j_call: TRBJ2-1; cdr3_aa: CSAKTGNEQFF; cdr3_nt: TGCAGTGCCAAGACGGGGAATGAGCAGTTCTTC
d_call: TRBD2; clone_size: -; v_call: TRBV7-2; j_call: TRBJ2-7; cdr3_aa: CASTSGRAGINEQYF; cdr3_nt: TGTGCCAGCACTAGCGGGAGGGCCGGTATAAACGAGCAGTACTTC
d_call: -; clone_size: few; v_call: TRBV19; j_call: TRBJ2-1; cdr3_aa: CAARALGEDNEQFF; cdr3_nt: TGTGCCGCCAGGGCACTGGGAGAAGACAATGAGCAGTTCTTC
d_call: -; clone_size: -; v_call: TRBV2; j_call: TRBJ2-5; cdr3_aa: CASRVRDGKETQYF; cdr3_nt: TGTGCCAGCAGGGTCCGGGACGGAAAAGAGACCCAGTACTTC
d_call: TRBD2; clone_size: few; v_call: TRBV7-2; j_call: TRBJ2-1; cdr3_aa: CASSLQTSGSSWNEQFF; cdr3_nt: TGTGCCAGCAGCCTTCAGACTAGCGGGAGCTCTTGGAATGAGCAGTTCTTC
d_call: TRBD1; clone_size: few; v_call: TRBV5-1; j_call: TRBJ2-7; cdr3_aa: CASSLQGQGYYEQYF; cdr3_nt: TGTGCCAGCAGCTTACAGGGACAGGGATACTACGAGCAGTACTTC
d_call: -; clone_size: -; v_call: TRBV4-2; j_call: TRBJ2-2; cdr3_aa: CASNPARGANTGELFF; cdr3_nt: TGTGCCAGCAACCCCGCCCGAGGGGCGAACACCGGGGAGCTGTTTTTT
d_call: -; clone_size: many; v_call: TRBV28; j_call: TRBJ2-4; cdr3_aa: CASGTGSNIQYF; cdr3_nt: TGTGCCAGCGGTACAGGGTCCAACATTCAGTACTTC
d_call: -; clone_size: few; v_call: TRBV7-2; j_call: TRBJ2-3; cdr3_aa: CASLTRIADTQYF; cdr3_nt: TGTGCCAGCCTAACTAGGATCGCAGATACGCAGTATTTT
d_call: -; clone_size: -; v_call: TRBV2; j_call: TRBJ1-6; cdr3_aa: CASSGGRNSPLHF; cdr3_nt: TGTGCCAGCAGCGGGGGTAGAAATTCACCCCTCCACTTT
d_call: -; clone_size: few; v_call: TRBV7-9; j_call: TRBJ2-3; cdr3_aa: CASSLELRSTDTQYF; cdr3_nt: TGTGCCAGCAGCTTAGAGCTCAGAAGCACAGATACGCAGTATTTT
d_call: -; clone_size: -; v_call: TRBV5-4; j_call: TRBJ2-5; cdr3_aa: CASRPMGGRQETQYF; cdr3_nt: TGTGCCAGCAGACCCATGGGGGGTCGGCAAGAGACCCAGTACTTC
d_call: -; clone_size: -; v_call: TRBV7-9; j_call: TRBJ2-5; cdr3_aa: CASSRVPGETQYF; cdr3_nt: TGTGCCAGCAGCCGGGTCCCCGGAGAGACCCAGTACTTC
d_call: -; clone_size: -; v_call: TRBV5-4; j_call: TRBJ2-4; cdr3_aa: CASSLAGIAKNIQYF; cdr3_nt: TGTGCCAGCAGCTTGGCTGGGATTGCCAAAAACATTCAGTACTTC
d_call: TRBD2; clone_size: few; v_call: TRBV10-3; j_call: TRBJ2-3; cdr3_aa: CAIRREGTDTQYF; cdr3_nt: TGTGCCATCAGGCGGGAGGGCACAGATACGCAGTATTTT